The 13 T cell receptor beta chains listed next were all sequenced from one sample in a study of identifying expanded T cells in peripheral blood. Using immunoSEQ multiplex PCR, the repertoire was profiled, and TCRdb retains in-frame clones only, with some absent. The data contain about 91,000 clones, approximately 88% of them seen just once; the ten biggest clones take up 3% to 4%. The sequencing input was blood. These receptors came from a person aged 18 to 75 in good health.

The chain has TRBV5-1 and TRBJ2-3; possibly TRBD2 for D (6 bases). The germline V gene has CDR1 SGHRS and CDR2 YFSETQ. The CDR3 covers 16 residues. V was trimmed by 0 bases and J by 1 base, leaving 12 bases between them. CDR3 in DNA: TGCGCCAGCAGCTTGGCAAGCGGGCTCCGCACAGATACGCAGTATTTT. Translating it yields CASSLASGLRTDTQYF. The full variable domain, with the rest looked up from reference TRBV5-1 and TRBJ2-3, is KAGVTQTPRYLIKTRGQQVTLSCSPISGHRSVSWYQQTPGQGLQFLFEYFSETQRNKGNFPGRFSGRQFSNSRSEMNVSTLELGDSALYLCASSLASGLRTDTQYFGPGTRLTVL.

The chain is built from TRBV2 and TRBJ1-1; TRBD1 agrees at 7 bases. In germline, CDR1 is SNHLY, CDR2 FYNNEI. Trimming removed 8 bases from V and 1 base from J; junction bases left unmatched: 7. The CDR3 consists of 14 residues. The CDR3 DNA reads TGTGCCAGCTTCAGGGACAGCCCGAACACTGAAGCTTTCTTT. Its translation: CASFRDSPNTEAFF.

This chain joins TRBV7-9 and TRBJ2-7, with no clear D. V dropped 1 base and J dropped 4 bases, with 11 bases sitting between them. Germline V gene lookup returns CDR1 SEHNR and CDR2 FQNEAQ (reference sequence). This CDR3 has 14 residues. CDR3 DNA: TGTGCCAGCAGCTTAGGGGCCGGTAATTACGAGCAGTACTTC. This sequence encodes CASSLGAGNYEQYF.

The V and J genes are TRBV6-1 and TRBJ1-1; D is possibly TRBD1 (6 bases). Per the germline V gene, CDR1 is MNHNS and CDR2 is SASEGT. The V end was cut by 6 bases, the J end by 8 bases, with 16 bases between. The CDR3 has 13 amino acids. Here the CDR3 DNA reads TGTGCCAGCAGACCTAGGACAGAGGGGGAAGCTTTCTTT. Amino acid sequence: CASRPRTEGEAFF.

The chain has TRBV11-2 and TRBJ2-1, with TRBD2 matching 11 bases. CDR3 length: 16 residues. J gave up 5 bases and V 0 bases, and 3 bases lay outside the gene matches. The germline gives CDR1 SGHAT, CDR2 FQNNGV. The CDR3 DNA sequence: TGTGCCAGCAGCTTAGATGCACTAGCGGGGGACAATGAGCAGTTCTTC. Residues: CASSLDALAGDNEQFF. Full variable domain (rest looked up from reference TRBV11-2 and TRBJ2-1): EAGVAQSPRYKIIEKRQSVAFWCNPISGHATLYWYQQILGQGPKLLIQFQNNGVVDDSQLPKDRFSAERLKGVDSTLKIQPAKLEDSAVYLCASSLDALAGDNEQFFGPGTRLTVL.

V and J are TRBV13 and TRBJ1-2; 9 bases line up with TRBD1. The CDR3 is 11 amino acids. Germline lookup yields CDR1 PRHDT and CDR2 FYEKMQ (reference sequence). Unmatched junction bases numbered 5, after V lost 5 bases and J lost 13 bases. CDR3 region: CASSPGTGITF. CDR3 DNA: TGTGCCAGCAGCCCCGGGACAGGGATCACCTTC.

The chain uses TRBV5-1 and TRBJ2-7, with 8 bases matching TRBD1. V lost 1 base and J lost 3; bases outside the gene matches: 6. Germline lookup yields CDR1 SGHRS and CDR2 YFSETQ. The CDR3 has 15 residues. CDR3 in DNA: TGCGCCAGCAGCTTGAATGGACAGGGAATCTACGAGCAGTACTTC. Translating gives CASSLNGQGIYEQYF. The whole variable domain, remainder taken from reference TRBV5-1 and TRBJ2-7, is KAGVTQTPRYLIKTRGQQVTLSCSPISGHRSVSWYQQTPGQGLQFLFEYFSETQRNKGNFPGRFSGRQFSNSRSEMNVSTLELGDSALYLCASSLNGQGIYEQYFGPGTRLTVT.

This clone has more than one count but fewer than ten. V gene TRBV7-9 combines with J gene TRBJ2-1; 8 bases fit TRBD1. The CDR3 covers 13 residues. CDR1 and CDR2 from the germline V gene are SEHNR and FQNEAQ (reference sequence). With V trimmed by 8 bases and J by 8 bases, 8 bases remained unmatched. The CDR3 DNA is TGTGCCAGCTTCAGGGGGCTGGGCGATGAGCAGTTCTTC. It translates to CASFRGLGDEQFF.

CDR3 sequence reads: CASSQDGQGNQPQHF. The CDR3 bases are TGTGCCAGCAGCCAAGATGGGCAGGGGAATCAGCCCCAGCATTTT. The V call is TRBV4-2, the J call TRBJ1-5; D may be TRBD1 (6 bases). The CDR3 is made up of 15 amino acids. V was trimmed by 0 bases and J by 4 bases, leaving 10 bases between them. Germline values: CDR1 LGHNA, CDR2 YNFKEQ.

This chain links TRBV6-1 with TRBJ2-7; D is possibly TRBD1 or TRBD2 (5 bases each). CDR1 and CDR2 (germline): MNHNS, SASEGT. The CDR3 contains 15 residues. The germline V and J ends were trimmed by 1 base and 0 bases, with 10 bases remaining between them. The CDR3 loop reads CASSEGAGSSYEQYF. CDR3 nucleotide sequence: TGTGCCAGCAGTGAAGGGGCAGGGAGCTCCTACGAGCAGTACTTC.

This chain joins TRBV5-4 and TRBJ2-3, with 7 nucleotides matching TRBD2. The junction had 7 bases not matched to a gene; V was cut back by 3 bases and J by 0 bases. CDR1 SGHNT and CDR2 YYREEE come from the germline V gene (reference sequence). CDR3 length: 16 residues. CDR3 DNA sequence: TGTGCCAGCAGCTCCCGGACTAGACCAAGCACAGATACGCAGTATTTT. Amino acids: CASSSRTRPSTDTQYF.

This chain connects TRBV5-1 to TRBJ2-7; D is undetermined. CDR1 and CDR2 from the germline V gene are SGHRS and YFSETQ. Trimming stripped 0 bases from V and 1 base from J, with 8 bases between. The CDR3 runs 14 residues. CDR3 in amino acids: CASSLVPGSYEQYF. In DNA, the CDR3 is TGCGCCAGCAGCTTGGTGCCGGGTTCCTACGAGCAGTACTTC.

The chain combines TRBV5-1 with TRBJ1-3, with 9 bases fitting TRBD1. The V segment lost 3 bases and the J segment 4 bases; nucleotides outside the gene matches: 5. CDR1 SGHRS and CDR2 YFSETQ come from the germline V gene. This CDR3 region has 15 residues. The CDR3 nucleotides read TGCGCCAGCAGCTCACAGGGGGCCGGCGGAAACACCATATATTTT. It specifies CASSSQGAGGNTIYF.